A single sample gave rise to the 8 T cell receptor beta chains below, sequenced in a study of blood T cell repertoires in COVID-19. TCRdb keeps only in-frame clones here, not all; method: immunoSEQ multiplex PCR. Seen here are around 150,000 clones, around 84% observed once, and the top ten hold around a fifth. The sequencing input was peripheral blood. The receptors shown here come from a woman of 80 years or more with acute or convalescent COVID-19.

The V and J genes are TRBV24-1 and TRBJ2-3, with D possibly TRBD1 on 5 matching bases. CDR1 KGHDR and CDR2 SFDVKD come from the germline V gene. The CDR3 loop spans 14 amino acids. V was pared by 0 bases and J by 12 bases, with 15 bases between. DNA of the CDR3: TGTGCCACCAGTGATTTGTGGATAGGGGCCGGTCAGTATTTT. As protein: CATSDLWIGAGQYF.

This clone was observed once. The chain carries TRBV28 and TRBJ1-2, with TRBD1 matching 10 bases. V trimming: 5 bases; J trimming: 4 bases; junction bases outside the gene matches: 7. The germline V gene has CDR1 MDHEN and CDR2 SYDVKM. This CDR3 comprises 15 residues. CDR3 amino acids: CASSKLRTGGYGYTF. CDR3 coding DNA: TGTGCCAGCAGTAAACTTCGGACAGGGGGCTATGGCTACACCTTC.

The chain has TRBV21-1 and TRBJ1-6; the table names TRBD1, a call not compared with the DNA. TRBV21-1 is noted as a pseudogene. This CDR3 contains 18 residues. The CDR3 nucleotides read TGTGCCAGCAGCAATGGCTATTTCGGCAGGGCCCTTAATTCACCCCTCCACTTT. This encodes CASSNGYFGRALNSPLHF.

The V gene is TRBV21-1, the J gene TRBJ1-4. TRBV21-1 is deemed a pseudogene. The CDR3 is made up of 16 amino acids. CDR3 DNA sequence: TGTGCCAGCAGCAAAGCGCGGGGGGCGACTAATGAAAAACTGTTTTTT. This sequence encodes CASSKARGATNEKLFF.

This sequence joins TRBV5-1 and TRBJ2-1; TRBD1 is a possible D gene (6 bases). Trimming removed 4 bases at V and 5 bases at J, with 22 bases between. The CDR3 loop spans 17 amino acids. In germline, CDR1 is SGHRS, CDR2 YFSETQ. CDR3 sequence: CASSPQSGHIRNNEQFF. The DNA of the CDR3 is TGCGCCAGCAGCCCACAATCGGGACATATAAGAAACAATGAGCAGTTCTTC.

The gene calls are TRBV10-3 and TRBJ2-1; D may be TRBD1 (6 bases). V lost 1 base to trimming and J lost 8 bases, with 9 bases between them. Germline CDR1 reads ENHRY; CDR2 reads SYGVKD. This CDR3 spans 13 amino acids. The CDR3 here is CAISEYRQDEQFF. CDR3 nucleotides: TGTGCCATCAGTGAGTACAGACAGGATGAGCAGTTCTTC.

The rearrangement joins TRBV15 to TRBJ1-1; the D gene is possibly TRBD1 (6 bases). The CDR3 loop spans 14 amino acids. Trimming left V 1 base short and J 10 bases short, with 16 bases between. From germline, CDR1 is LNHNV and CDR2 YYDKDF (reference sequence). CDR3 bases: TGTGCCACCAGCAGAGGGGGGTTGCAGGGGACAGCTTTCTTT. As protein: CATSRGGLQGTAFF.

This chain connects TRBV5-1 to TRBJ2-1; D uncertain. The germline V and J ends were trimmed by 5 bases and 7 bases, with 7 bases remaining between them. The germline CDR1 and CDR2 sequences are SGHRS and YFSETQ. This CDR3 has 11 residues. The CDR3 bases are TGCGCCAGCAGTTCCCAGAATGAGCAGTTCTTC. Translating gives CASSSQNEQFF.